The sequence of this TCR beta chain was determined in a study of CD8+ T cells in alopecia areata. Treatment denoted: oral pan-JAK inhibitor, 5-10 mg twice daily. PBMCs yielded sorted CD4+ and CD8+ T cells. The germline V gene encodes CDR1 GTSNPN and CDR2 SVGIG (reference sequence). Losses at the gene ends were 6 bases for V and 2 bases for J; bases not matched to a gene: 4. The CDR3 runs to 13 residues. RNA extraction and reverse transcription yielded cDNA as sequencing template. Clones were read by immunoSEQ multiplex PCR, and TCRdb kept only the in-frame ones, dropping some. The table lists about 190,000 clones, 45% to 65% of them singletons, with roughly 0.71% in the top ten. Of note for this clone: Its cognate antigen is unknown.

Overall study results and limits: Against the mouse data, patients shared TCRs less clearly, possibly for HLA reasons. Under tofacitinib, fewer expanded CD8+ clones appeared among the top 100 scalp clones.

The sequence was obtained from a human donor with alopecia areata. The sample here was CD4+ T cells sorted from blood, taken at week 4, from a patient treated with tofacitinib. This chain connects TRBV30 to TRBJ1-3, with 7 positions matching TRBD1. In nucleotides, the CDR3 is TGTGCCTGTACACAGGGGACTGGAAACACCATATATTTT. Translated, it gives CACTQGTGNTIYF. Using reference TRBV30 and TRBJ1-3 for the parts outside the CDR3, the full variable domain is SQTIHQWPATLVQPVGSPLSLECTVEGTSNPNLYWYRQAAGRGLQLLFYSVGIGQISSEVPQNLSASRPQDRQFILSSKKLLLSDSGFYLCACTQGTGNTIYFGEGSWLTVV.